Sequencing of this T cell receptor beta chain was carried out in a study of T cells in Graves' hyperthyroidism and ophthalmopathy (dated 2019 in TCRdb). The study in broad terms: Peripheral blood was sampled at the time of initial diagnosis, prior to any treatment. To identify TCR V-J signatures that set the groups apart, the researchers used a discovery cohort of 90 to 100 patients, made up of under 45 with Graves' ophthalmopathy and about 55 with stable Graves' hyperthyroidism. Prospective prediction of ophthalmopathy was tested in an independent validation cohort consisting of some 20 hyperthyroidism patients and around 17 patients who later progressed to ophthalmopathy. The 100 or so discovery patients were divided at random into training and test sets in a 7:3 ratio. In about 6 Graves' hyperthyroidism patients, the study also compared T-cell repertoires from thyroid tissue with T-cell repertoires from blood. After blood sampling, hyperthyroidism patients were treated with methimazole at a starting dose of 30 mg daily, and ophthalmopathy patients were treated with high-dose intravenous methylprednisolone. The paper describes TCR Vbeta CDR3 sequencing of fewer than 150 peripheral blood samples, made up of 43 ophthalmopathy patients, 70 to 75 hyperthyroidism patients and about 17 progressor patients.

Amplification of TCR beta CDR3 regions was carried out from RNA transcripts. The TCR CDR3 was subjected to a first round of RT-PCR using the HTBI primer set and the Qiagen OneStep RT-PCR kit. The libraries were constructed in a second round of multiplex PCR and then size-selected and purified. Paired-end sequencing of the libraries was performed with 100 bp reads on an Illumina HiSeq2000. The authors' analysis ran thus. SOAPnuke was used to process the raw data, removing reads that contained adapters or uncalled bases, had a mean Phred below 15, or lacked an exact match to the constant primer or identifier. High-quality paired reads were merged using COPE v1.2.5, and each unique nucleotide sequence was defined as a clonotype. MiTCR v1.1 was used to align the clonotypes against IMGT TRBV, TRBD and TRBJ reference segments. Analysis was restricted to V-J combinations with a frequency above 0.0001, which covered approximately 99% of repertoires. The TCS score was defined as the ratio of F50 (clonal expansion) to E x V (chaos), calculated using BLOSUM62-based TCRdist between CDR3 peptides within each V-J. Welch's t-statistics and random forest reduced 500 to 550 V-J features to 10 to 15, which were used in a naive Bayes classifier (R e1071). TCRdb's own reprocessing of the public reads used fastp at Q25 and MiXCR and kept productive beta chains. Each CDR3 protein appears once, grouped with its most common genes and DNA. The V and J calls reflect TCRdb's pipeline rather than the authors' work. Within this sample are about 380,000 distinct CDR3 sequences, with roughly 20% of them counted one time only. The ten largest account for 35% to 45% of the sample.

What the authors observed across the whole study: A 13 V-J signature model separated ophthalmopathy from stable hyperthyroidism, with 87.88% sensitivity and roughly 81% specificity in cross-validation and 80%/75% in testing. Most expanded thyroid clonotypes (frequency above 0.001) were also found in blood, which suggests that blood repertoires may mirror thyroid immune responses. No statistical method was used to set the sample size in advance, and investigators knew the group allocation. During validation, the model predicted progression to ophthalmopathy a median of about 6.3 months ahead of onset, with approximately 71% sensitivity and around 72% specificity.

In the ophthalmopathy patients, disease was moderately to severely active, with a Clinical Activity Score of 3 or more, a NOSPECS grade of 4 or more, and a duration of less than 3 months. Patients with uncontrolled infections, other autoimmune diseases, pregnancy or lactation were excluded. Clinical symptoms, serum thyroxine and TRAb, thyroid ultrasound, and orbital computed tomography formed the basis for the diagnoses. Ficoll-Paque density gradient centrifugation was used to isolate PBMCs from about 9 ml of fresh peripheral blood. Total RNA was extracted with Trizol reagent, and quality was checked on an Agilent 2100 Bioanalyzer. This clonotype was found a few times. Which antigen it targets is not known. No qualities accompany the bases; no much larger clone lies one base away. Looking up the germline V gene yields CDR1 SGHDN and CDR2 FVKESK. The CDR3 runs 13 residues from the cysteine to the phenylalanine. Kept here is only the CDR3 DNA, which spans 39 bases and is read in frame from base 1. V was cut back by 0 bases and J by 9 bases, leaving a gap of 9 bases between them.

Sequencing was done on a sample of blood. The TCR originated in a young man with Graves' ophthalmopathy. The receptor chain draws on TRBV14 and TRBJ1-5; the D gene is unclear. The sequenced DNA: TGTGCCAGCAGCCAAGATAGCCGTAGGCCCCAGCATTTT. This sequence encodes CASSQDSRRPQHF. The entire variable domain, with the stretches around the CDR3 drawn from the reference TRBV14 and TRBJ1-5 proteins, is EAGVTQFPSHSVIEKGQTVTLRCDPISGHDNLYWYRRVMGKEIKFLLHFVKESKQDESGMPNNRFLAERTGGTYSTLKVQPAELEDSGVYFCASSQDSRRPQHFGDGTRLSIL.